Given below is one TCR beta chain in context. Unmatched junction bases numbered 7, after V lost 6 bases and J lost 6 bases. The germline CDR1 and CDR2 sequences are MNHEY and SMNVEV (reference sequence). This CDR3 has 13 residues. The assay was immunoSEQ multiplex PCR, and TCRdb's table has in-frame clones only and misses some. Here the sample spans more than 60,000 clones, 85% to 90% being singletons. The data originate from a study of blood T cell repertoires in COVID-19. The sequence came from a woman aged 50 to 60 with active COVID-19. The sequencing sample was made of peripheral blood. The rearrangement links TRBV27 to TRBJ1-1, with 7 bases identical to TRBD1. CDR3 amino acids: CASSPTRGPEAFF. DNA for the CDR3: TGTGCCAGCAGCCCCACAAGGGGGCCTGAAGCTTTCTTT.